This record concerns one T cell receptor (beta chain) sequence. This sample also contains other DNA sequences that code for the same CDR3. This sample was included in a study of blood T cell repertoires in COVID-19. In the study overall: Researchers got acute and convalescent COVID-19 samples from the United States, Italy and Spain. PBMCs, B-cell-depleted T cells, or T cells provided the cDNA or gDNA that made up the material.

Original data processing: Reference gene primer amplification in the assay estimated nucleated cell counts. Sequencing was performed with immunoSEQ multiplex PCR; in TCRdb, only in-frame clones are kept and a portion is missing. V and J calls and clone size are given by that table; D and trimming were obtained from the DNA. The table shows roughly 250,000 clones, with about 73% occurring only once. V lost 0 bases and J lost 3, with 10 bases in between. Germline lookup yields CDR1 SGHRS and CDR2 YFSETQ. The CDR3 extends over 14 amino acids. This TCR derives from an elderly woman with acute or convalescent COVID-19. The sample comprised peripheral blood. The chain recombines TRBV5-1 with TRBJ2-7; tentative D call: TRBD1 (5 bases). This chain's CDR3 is CASSLAGSSYEQYF. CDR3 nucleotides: TGCGCCAGCAGCTTGGCAGGGTCCAGCTACGAGCAGTACTTC.